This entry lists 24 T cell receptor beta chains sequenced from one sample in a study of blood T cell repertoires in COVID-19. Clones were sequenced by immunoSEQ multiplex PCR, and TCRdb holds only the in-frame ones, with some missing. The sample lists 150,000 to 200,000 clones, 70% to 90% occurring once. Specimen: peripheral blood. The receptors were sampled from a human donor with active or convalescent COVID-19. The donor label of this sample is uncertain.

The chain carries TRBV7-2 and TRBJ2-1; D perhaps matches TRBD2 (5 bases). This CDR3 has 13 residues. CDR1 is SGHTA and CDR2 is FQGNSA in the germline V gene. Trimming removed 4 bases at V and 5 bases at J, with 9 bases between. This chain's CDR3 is CASSSRLNNEQFF. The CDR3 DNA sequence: TGTGCCAGCAGCTCCCGACTAAACAATGAGCAGTTCTTC.

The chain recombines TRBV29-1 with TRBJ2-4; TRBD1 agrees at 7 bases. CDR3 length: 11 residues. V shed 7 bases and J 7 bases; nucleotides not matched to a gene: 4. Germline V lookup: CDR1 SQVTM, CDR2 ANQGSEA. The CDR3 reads CSAEDRNIQYF. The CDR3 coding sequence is TGCAGCGCGGAGGACAGGAACATTCAGTACTTC.

The CDR3 sequence: CASRGLATSYEQYF. In DNA form, the CDR3 reads TGTGCCAGCCGCGGACTAGCGACCTCCTACGAGCAGTACTTC. This rearrangement joins TRBV27 to TRBJ2-7; 9 positions match TRBD2. The germline CDR1 and CDR2 sequences are MNHEY and SMNVEV (reference sequence). The trim removed 8 bases at V and 0 bases at J, leaving 5 bases unmatched. The CDR3 extends over 14 amino acids.

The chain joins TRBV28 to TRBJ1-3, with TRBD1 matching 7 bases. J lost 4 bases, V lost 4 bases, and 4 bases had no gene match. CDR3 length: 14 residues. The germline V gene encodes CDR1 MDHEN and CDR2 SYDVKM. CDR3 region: CASSYQGGGNTIYF. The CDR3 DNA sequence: TGTGCCAGCAGTTATCAGGGGGGAGGAAACACCATATATTTT.

Here the CDR3 reads CASSFTAPRGPKGANVLTF. The CDR3 coding sequence is TGTGCCAGCAGCTTCACCGCCCCCAGGGGGCCGAAAGGGGCCAACGTCCTGACTTTC. The rearrangement joins TRBV7-9 to TRBJ2-6; TRBD1 matches at 8 bases. The germline V gene encodes CDR1 SEHNR and CDR2 FQNEAQ (reference sequence). V lost 3 bases to trimming and J lost 4 bases; unmatched junction nucleotides: 14. The CDR3 extends over 19 amino acids.

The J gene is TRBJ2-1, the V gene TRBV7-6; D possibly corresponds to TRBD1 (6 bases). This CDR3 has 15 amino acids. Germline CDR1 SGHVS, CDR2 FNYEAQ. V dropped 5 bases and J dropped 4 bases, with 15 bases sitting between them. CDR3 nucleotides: TGTGCCAGCAGCGCAACAGGGCAGGCTTACAATGAGCAGTTCTTC. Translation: CASSATGQAYNEQFF.

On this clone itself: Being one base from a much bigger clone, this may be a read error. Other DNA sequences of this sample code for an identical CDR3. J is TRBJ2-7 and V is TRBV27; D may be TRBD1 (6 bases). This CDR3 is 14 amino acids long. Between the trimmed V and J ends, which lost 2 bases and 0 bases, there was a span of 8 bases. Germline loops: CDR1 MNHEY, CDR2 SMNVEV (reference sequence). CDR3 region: CASSLRDTSYEQYF. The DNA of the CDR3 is TGTGCCAGCAGTTTACGGGACACCTCCTACGAGCAGTACTTC.

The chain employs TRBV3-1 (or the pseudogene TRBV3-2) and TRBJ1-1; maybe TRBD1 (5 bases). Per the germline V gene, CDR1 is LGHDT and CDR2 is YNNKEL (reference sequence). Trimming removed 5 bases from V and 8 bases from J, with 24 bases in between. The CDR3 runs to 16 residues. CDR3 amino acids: CASSFRLGTGVGEAFF. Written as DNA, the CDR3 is TGTGCCAGCAGCTTTCGCCTTGGGACGGGGGTAGGGGAAGCTTTCTTT.

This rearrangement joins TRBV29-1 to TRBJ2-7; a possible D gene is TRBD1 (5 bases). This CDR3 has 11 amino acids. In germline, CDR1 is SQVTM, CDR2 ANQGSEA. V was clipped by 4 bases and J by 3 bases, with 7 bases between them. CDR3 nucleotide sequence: TGCAGCGTTGCCGACAGCTACGAGCAGTACTTC. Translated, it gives CSVADSYEQYF.

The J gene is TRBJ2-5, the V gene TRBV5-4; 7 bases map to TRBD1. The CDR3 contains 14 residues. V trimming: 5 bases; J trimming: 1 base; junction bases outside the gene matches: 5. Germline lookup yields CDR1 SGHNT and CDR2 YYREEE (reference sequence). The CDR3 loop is CASRSGTVQETQYF. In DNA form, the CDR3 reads TGTGCCAGCAGGTCTGGGACAGTCCAAGAGACCCAGTACTTC. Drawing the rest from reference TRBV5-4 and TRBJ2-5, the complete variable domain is ETGVTQSPTHLIKTRGQQVTLRCSSQSGHNTVSWYQQALGQGPQFIFQYYREEENGRGNFPPRFSGLQFPNYSSELNVNALELDDSALYLCASRSGTVQETQYFGPGTRLLVL.

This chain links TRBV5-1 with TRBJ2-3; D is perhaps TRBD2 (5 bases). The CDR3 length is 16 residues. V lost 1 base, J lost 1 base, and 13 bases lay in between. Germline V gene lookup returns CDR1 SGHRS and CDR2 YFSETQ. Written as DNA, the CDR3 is TGCGCCAGCAGCTTGTACCAGAGGCGGGGCACAGATACGCAGTATTTT. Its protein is CASSLYQRRGTDTQYF.

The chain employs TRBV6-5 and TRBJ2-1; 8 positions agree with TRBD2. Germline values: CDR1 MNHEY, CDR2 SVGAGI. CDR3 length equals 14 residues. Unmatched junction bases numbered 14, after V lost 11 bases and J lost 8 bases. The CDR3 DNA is TGTGCCTGCCAACCTCGCGGGGGGCTCGATGAGCAGTTCTTC. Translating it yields CACQPRGGLDEQFF.

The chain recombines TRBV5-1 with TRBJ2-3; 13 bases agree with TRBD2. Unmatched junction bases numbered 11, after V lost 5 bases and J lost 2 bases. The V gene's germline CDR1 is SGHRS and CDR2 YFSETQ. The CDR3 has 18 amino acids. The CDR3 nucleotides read TGCGCCAGCAGAGCCGCCGGGACTAGCGGGACCGCCACAGATACGCAGTATTTT. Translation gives CASRAAGTSGTATDTQYF.

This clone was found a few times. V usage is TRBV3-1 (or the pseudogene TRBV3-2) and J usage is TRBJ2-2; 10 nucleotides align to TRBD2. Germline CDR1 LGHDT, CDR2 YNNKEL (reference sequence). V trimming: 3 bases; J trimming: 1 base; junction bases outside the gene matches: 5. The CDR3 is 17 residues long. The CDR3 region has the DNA TGTGCCAGCAGCCATGAACAGCGGGGGGGGAACACCGGGGAGCTGTTTTTT. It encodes CASSHEQRGGNTGELFF.

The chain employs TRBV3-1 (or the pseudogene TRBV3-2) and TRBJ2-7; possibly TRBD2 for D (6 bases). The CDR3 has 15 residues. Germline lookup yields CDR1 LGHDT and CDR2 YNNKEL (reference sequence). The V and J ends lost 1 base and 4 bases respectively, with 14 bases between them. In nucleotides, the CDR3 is TGTGCCAGCAGCCAAGGAGGACTACCCCCATACGAGCAGTACTTC. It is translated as CASSQGGLPPYEQYF.

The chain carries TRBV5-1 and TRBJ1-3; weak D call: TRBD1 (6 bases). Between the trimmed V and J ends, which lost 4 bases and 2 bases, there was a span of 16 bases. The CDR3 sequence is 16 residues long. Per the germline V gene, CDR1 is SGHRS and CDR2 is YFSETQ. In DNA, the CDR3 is TGCGCCAGCAGCGGGATGACAGGCGGAACTGGAAACACCATATATTTT. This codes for CASSGMTGGTGNTIYF.

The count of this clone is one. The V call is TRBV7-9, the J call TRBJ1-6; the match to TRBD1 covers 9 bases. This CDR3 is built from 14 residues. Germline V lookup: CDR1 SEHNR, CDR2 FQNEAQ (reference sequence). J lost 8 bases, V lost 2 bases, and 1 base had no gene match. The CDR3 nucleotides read TGTGCCAGCAGCTTAAGACAGGGGGATTCACCCCTCCACTTT. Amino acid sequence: CASSLRQGDSPLHF.

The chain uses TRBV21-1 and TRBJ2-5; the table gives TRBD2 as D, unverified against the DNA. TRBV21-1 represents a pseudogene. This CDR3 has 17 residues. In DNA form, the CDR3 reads TGTGCCAGCAGCCCTCGAACCGGGGTGGCGGCGCAAGAGACCCAGTACTTC. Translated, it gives CASSPRTGVAAQETQYF.

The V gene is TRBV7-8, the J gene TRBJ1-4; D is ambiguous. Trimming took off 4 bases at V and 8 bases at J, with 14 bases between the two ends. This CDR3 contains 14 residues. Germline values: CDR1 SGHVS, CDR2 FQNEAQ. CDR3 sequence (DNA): TGTGCCAGCAGCTCCAGACTGTTAGGCGAAAAACTGTTTTTT. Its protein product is CASSSRLLGEKLFF.

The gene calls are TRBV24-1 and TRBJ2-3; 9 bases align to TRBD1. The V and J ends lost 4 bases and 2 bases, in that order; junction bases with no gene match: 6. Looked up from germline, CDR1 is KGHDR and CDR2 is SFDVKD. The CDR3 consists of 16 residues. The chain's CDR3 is CATSDPDRGLTDTQYF. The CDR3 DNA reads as TGTGCCACCAGTGACCCGGACAGGGGACTCACAGATACGCAGTATTTT.

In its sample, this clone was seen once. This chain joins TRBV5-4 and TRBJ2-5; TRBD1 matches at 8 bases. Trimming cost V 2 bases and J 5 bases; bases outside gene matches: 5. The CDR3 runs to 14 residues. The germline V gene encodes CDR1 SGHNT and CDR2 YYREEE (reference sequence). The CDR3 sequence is CASSFRGQGETQYF. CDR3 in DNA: TGTGCCAGCAGCTTCAGGGGGCAAGGGGAGACCCAGTACTTC.

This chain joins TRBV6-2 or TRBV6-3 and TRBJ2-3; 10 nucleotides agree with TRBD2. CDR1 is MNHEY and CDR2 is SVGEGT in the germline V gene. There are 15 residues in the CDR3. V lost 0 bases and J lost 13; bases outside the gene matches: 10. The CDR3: CASSYSISSGGREYF. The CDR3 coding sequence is TGTGCCAGCAGTTACTCGATCTCTAGCGGGGGCCGGGAGTATTTT.

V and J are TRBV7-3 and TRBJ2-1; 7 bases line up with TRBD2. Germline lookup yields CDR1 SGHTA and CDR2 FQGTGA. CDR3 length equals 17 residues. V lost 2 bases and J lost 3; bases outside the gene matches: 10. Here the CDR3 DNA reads TGTGCCAGCAGCTTATGGGTGGGGGAGGGTAACTACAATGAGCAGTTCTTC. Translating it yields CASSLWVGEGNYNEQFF.

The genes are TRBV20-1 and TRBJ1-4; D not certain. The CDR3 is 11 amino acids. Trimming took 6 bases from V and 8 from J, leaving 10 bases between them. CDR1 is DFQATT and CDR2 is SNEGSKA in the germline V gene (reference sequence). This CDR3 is CSATLGEKLFF. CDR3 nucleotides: TGCAGTGCGACACTAGGGGAAAAACTGTTTTTT.